The TCR beta chain described here comes from a study of T cells after yellow fever vaccination (dated by TCRdb to the late 2010s). Context from the whole study: The SMART-Seq v4 Ultra Low Input RNA kit was used to prepare libraries from fractions with low cell numbers. To follow T-cell clones before and after both primary and booster YFV17D yellow fever vaccination, bulk TCR alpha and beta repertoires underwent longitudinal sequencing. Two healthy male donors, one aged 18 to 29 and one aged 30 to 39 years, were included in the cohort. Bulk PBMC replicates and cell subsets were isolated from blood drawn at multiple timepoints before and after both primary and secondary immunization.

CDR1 and CDR2 are drawn from the germline V gene (reference sequence): LGHDT, YNNKEL. Measured from the cysteine to the phenylalanine, the CDR3 is 14 residues long. Left in the record is the CDR3 DNA by itself, 42 bases read in frame from the first base. The trim is 0 bases for V and 10 bases for J, with a gap of 13 bases between the germline ends. Overall study results and their limits: Only a couple of donors were included in the study, so the extent to which the findings can be generalized is limited. The secondary T-cell response was found to be weaker but faster than the primary response, with a peak reached on day 5 rather than on day 15. A small fraction of clonotypes showed up in both the CD4 and CD8 compartments, probably as a result of convergent recombination. After the booster, most of the clones that had expanded following primary vaccination were detected again (roughly 96% of CD4 and around nine tenths of CD8), which suggests that memory was broadly maintained. Computational filtering was required because FACS-sorted repertoires could contain abundant contaminating clonotypes from the bulk population.

On this clonotype itself: Its binding antigen is unknown. No clone much larger than this one lies a single base away; base qualities are absent.

The sequencing machine was an Illumina NovaSeq 6000. Synthesis of TCR cDNA relied on 5'RACE template switching, a step that introduced a universal primer site along with unique molecular identifiers. Priming for cDNA synthesis came from both the TCR alpha and TCR beta constant segments. Library amplification involved two PCR steps, and the second step added sample barcodes and sequencing adapters. Sequencing of libraries was done on Illumina HiSeq 2500 (2x100 bp) or NovaSeq (2x150 bp). In the source study's methods: Demultiplexing of reads and collapsing into UMI consensus sequences were performed with MIGEC, and V(D)J alignment was carried out with MiXCR. Clonotypes responding to the vaccine were identified with edgeR on replicate PBMC samples, with the criteria of FDR below 0.01 and a log2 fold change above 5 up to day 15. CD4 or CD8 identity was assigned to each bulk clonotype according to whether the clonotype was present at higher abundance in the sequenced CD4 repertoire or the sequenced CD8 repertoire. TCRdb trimmed public reads at Q25 via fastp, called clones via MiXCR and kept in-frame beta chains. One record per CDR3 amino acid sequence lists the most common genes and DNA. Here the V and J calls rest on TCRdb's processing, not on the authors' analysis. The sample table shows fewer than 350,000 distinct CDR3 sequences, and about 3.5% are seen once. About a quarter of the sample rests with the top ten.

The sample's treatment or condition label, decoded: live attenuated yellow fever vaccine strain. Two biological replicates of bulk PBMCs were collected at each blood-draw timepoint. PBMCs were isolated from peripheral blood using a standard Ficoll-Paque protocol. RNA was extracted with TriZol from bulk PBMCs, CD4 and CD8 fractions, and dextramer-positive and dextramer-negative fractions. The source material was PBMCs, sampled on the day of the yellow fever booster vaccination. The sequence was obtained from a young man who received the YFV17D yellow fever vaccine. Recombination joined TRBV3-1 with TRBJ2-1; the D gene is unclear. This receptor has the CDR3 CASSQEWKGLEQFF. At the DNA level, the sequence is TGTGCCAGCAGCCAAGAGTGGAAGGGCCTCGAGCAGTTCTTC.